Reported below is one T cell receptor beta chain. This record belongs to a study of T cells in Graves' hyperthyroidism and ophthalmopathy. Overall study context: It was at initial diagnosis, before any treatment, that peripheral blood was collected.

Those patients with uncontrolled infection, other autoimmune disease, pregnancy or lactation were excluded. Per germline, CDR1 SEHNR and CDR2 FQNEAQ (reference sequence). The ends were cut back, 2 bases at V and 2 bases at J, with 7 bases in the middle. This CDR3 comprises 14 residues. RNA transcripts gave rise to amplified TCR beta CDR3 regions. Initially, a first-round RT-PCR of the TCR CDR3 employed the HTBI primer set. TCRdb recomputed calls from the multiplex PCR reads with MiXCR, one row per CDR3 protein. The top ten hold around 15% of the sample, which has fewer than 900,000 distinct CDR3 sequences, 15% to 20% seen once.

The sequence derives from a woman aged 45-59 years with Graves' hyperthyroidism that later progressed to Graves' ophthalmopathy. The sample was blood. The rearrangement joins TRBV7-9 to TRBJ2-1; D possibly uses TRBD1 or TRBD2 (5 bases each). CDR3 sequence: CASSLPGPYNEQFF. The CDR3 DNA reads TGTGCCAGCAGCTTACCGGGGCCCTACAATGAGCAGTTCTTC. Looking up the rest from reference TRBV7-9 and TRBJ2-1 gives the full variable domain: DTGVSQNPRHKITKRGQNVTFRCDPISEHNRLYWYRQTLGQGPEFLTYFQNEAQLEKSRLLSDRFSAERPKGSFSTLEIQRTEQGDSAMYLCASSLPGPYNEQFFGPGTRLTVL.